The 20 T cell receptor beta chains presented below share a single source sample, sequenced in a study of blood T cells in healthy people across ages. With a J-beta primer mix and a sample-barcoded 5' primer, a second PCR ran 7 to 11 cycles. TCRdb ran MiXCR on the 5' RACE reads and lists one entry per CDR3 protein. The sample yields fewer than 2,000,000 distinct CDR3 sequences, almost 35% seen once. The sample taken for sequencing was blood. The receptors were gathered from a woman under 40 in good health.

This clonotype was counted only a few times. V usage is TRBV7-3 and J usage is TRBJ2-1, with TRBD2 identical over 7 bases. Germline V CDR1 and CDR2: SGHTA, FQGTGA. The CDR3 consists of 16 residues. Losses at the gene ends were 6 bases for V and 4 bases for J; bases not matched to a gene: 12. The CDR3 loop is CASSWSGTNAYNEQFF. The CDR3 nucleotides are TGTGCCAGCAGTTGGTCCGGGACTAACGCTTACAATGAGCAGTTCTTC.

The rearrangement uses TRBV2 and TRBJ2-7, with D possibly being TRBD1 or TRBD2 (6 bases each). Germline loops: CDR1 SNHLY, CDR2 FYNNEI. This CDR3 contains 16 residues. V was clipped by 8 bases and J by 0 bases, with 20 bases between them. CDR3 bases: TGTGCCAGCGGGGGGCCGCTAGGGGTGAACTCCTACGAGCAGTACTTC. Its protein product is CASGGPLGVNSYEQYF.

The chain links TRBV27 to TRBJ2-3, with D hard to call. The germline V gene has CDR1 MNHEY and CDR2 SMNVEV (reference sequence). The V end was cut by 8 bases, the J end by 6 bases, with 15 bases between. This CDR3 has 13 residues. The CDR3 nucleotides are TGTGCCAGCCGAAGGATCCTGGGGGATACGCAGTATTTT. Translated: CASRRILGDTQYF.

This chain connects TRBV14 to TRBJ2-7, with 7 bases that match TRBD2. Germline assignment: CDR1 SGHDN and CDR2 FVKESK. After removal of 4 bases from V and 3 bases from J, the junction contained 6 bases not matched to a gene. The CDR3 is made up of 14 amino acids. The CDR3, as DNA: TGTGCCAGCAGCCGGGGGGGAATAGACTACGAGCAGTACTTC. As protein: CASSRGGIDYEQYF.

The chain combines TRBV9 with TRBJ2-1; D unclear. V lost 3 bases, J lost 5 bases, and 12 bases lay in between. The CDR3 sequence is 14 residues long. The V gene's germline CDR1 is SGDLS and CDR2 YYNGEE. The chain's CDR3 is CASSAPASNNEQFF. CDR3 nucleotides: TGTGCCAGCAGCGCTCCAGCGTCAAACAATGAGCAGTTCTTC.

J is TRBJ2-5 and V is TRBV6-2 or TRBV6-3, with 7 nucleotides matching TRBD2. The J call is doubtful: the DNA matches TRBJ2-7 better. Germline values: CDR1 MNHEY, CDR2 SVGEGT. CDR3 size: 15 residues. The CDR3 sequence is CASSYSREGGYEQYF. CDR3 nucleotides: TGTGCCAGCAGTTACTCCAGGGAGGGCGGCTACGAGCAGTACTTC.

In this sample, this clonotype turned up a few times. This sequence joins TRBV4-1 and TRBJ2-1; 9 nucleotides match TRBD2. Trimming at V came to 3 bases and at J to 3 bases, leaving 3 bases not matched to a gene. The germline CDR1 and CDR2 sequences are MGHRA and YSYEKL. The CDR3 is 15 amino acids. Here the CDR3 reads CASSQRGGVYNEQFF. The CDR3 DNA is TGCGCCAGCAGCCAGCGCGGGGGGGTCTACAATGAGCAGTTCTTC.

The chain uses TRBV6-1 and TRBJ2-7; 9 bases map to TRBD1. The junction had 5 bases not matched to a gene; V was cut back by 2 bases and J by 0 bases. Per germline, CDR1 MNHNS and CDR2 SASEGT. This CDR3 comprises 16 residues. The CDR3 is CASSERGTGPSYEQYF. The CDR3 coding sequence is TGTGCCAGCAGTGAACGAGGGACAGGGCCCTCCTACGAGCAGTACTTC.

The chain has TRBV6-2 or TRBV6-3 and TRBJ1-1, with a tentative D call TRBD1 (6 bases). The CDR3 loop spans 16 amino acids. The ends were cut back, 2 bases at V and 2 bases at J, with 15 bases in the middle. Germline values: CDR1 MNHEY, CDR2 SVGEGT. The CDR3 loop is CASSYVFVTGNTEAFF. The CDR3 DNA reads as TGTGCCAGCAGTTACGTCTTTGTGACAGGAAACACTGAAGCTTTCTTT.

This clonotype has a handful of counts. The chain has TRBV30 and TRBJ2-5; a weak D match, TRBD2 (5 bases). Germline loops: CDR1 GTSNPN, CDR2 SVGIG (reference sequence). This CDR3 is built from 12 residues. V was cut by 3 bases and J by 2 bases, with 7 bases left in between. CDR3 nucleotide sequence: TGTGCCTGGAGACGGGATCAAGAGACCCAGTACTTC. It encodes CAWRRDQETQYF.

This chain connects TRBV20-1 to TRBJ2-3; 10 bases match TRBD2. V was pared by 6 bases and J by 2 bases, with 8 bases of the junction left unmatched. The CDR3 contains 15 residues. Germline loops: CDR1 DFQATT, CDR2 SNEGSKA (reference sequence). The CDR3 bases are TGCAGTGCGACACCAGCGGGGGGGTTCACAGATACGCAGTATTTT. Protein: CSATPAGGFTDTQYF.

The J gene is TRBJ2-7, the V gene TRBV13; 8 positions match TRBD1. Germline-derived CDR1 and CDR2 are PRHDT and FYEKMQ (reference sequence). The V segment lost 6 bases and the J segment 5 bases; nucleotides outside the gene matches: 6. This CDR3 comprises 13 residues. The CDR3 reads CASSPGGADEQYF. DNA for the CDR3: TGTGCCAGCAGTCCAGGGGGCGCGGACGAGCAGTACTTC.

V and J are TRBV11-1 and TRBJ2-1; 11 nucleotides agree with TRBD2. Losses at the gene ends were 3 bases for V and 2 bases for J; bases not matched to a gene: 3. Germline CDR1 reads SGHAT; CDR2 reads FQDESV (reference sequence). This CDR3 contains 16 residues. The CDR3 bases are TGTGCCAGCAGCTTTTCTAGCGGGAGGACCTACAATGAGCAGTTCTTC. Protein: CASSFSSGRTYNEQFF.

CDR3 nucleotide sequence: TGCAGTGCTCACCGGGCTAGCGGGAGGGGATCCTACAATGAGCAGTTCTTC. Translating gives CSAHRASGRGSYNEQFF. V is TRBV20-1 and J is TRBJ2-1, with 12 positions matching TRBD2. CDR1 DFQATT and CDR2 SNEGSKA come from the germline V gene (reference sequence). The length of the CDR3 is 17 residues. The V segment lost 5 bases and the J segment 1 base; nucleotides outside the gene matches: 9.

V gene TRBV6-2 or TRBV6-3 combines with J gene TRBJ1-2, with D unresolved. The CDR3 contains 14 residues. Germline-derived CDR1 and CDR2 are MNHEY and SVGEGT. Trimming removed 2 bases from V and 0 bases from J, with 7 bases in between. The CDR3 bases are TGTGCCAGCAGTTACGGGGAAACTAACTATGGCTACACCTTC. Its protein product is CASSYGETNYGYTF.

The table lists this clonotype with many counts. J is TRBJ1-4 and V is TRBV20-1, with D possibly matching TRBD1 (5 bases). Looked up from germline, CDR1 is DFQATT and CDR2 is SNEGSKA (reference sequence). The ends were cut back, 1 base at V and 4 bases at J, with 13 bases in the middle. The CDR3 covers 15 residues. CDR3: CSARAPRGNNEKLFF. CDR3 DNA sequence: TGCAGTGCTAGAGCTCCACGGGGGAATAATGAAAAACTGTTTTTT.

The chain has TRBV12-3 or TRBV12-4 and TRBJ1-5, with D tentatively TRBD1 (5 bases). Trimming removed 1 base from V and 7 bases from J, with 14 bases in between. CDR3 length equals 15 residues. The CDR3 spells CASSLEGLGRQPQHF. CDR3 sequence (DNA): TGTGCCAGCAGTTTAGAGGGTTTGGGGCGACAGCCCCAGCATTTT.

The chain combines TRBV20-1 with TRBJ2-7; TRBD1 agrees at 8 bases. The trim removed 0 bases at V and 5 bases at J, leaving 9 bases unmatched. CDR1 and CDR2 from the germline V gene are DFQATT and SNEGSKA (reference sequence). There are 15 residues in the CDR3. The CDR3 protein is CSARDPWTGNNEQYF. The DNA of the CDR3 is TGCAGTGCTAGAGATCCCTGGACAGGGAATAACGAGCAGTACTTC.

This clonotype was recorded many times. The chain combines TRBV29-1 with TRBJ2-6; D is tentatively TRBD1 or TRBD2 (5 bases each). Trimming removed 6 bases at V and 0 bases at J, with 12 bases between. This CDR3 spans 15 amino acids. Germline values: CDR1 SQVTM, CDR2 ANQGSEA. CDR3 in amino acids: CSVAPGSSGANVLTF. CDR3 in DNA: TGCAGCGTCGCCCCAGGGAGCTCTGGGGCCAACGTCCTGACTTTC. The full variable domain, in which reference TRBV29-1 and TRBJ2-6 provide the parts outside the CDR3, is SAVISQKPSRDICQRGTSLTIQCQVDSQVTMMFWYRQQPGQSLTLIATANQGSEATYESGFVIDKFPISRPNLTFSTLTVSNMSPEDSSIYLCSVAPGSSGANVLTFGAGSRLTVL.

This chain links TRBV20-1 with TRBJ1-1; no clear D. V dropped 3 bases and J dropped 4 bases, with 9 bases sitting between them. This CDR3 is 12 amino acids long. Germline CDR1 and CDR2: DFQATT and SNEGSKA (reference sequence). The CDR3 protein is CSASELATEAFF. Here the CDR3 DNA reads TGCAGTGCTAGCGAGTTGGCCACTGAAGCTTTCTTT.